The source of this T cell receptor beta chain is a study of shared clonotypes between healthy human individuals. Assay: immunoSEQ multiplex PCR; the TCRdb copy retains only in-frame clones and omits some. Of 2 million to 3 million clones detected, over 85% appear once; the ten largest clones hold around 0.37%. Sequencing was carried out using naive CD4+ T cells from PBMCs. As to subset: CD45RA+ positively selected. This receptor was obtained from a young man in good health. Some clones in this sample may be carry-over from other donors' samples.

The CDR3 bases are TGCGCCAGCAGCCCAGGTCTCGGACAGGGTCTTTCGGCCCAGCATTTT. Translated, it gives CASSPGLGQGLSAQHF. The chain employs TRBV5-1 and TRBJ1-5; 8 bases are a match to TRBD1. CDR3 length: 16 residues. Germline-derived CDR1 and CDR2 are SGHRS and YFSETQ. After removal of 4 bases from V and 11 bases from J, the junction contained 17 bases not matched to a gene. Complete variable domain (other parts from reference TRBV5-1 and TRBJ1-5): KAGVTQTPRYLIKTRGQQVTLSCSPISGHRSVSWYQQTPGQGLQFLFEYFSETQRNKGNFPGRFSGRQFSNSRSEMNVSTLELGDSALYLCASSPGLGQGLSAQHFGDGTRLSIL.